These 20 T cell receptor beta chains originate from one sample sequenced in a study of blood T cell repertoires in COVID-19. The assay was immunoSEQ multiplex PCR, and TCRdb's table has in-frame clones only and misses some. The table has approximately 260,000 clones, 89% seen once; the top ten hold about 4.6%. Sequencing was done on a sample of peripheral blood. These receptor sequences come from a woman between 35 and 50 years old who had recovered from COVID-19.

J is TRBJ1-1 and V is TRBV2; no clear D. This CDR3 contains 12 residues. In germline, CDR1 is SNHLY, CDR2 FYNNEI. With 7 bases removed from V and 8 bases from J, the gap between germline ends came to 14 bases. CDR3 in amino acids: CASTGSLKEAFF. CDR3 DNA sequence: TGTGCCAGCACCGGGAGTCTAAAAGAAGCTTTCTTT.

This clone came up once. The genes are TRBV5-1 and TRBJ2-7; TRBD2 matches at 7 bases. The CDR3 is made up of 14 amino acids. Germline assignment: CDR1 SGHRS and CDR2 YFSETQ. With V trimmed by 1 base and J by 4 bases, 5 bases remained unmatched. Here the CDR3 DNA reads TGCGCCAGCAGCTTGTCGGGGGGAGTGTACGAGCAGTACGTC. This sequence encodes CASSLSGGVYEQYV.

V gene TRBV3-1 (or the pseudogene TRBV3-2) combines with J gene TRBJ1-2; D is unclear. V was pared by 3 bases and J by 4 bases, with 15 bases between. The CDR3 spans 15 residues. Germline-derived CDR1 and CDR2 are LGHDT and YNNKEL (reference sequence). CDR3 amino acids: CASSQTPTAAYGYTF. CDR3 nucleotides: TGTGCCAGCAGCCAGACCCCGACTGCGGCCTATGGCTACACCTTC.

J is TRBJ2-7 and V is TRBV3-1 (or the pseudogene TRBV3-2); 8 bases match TRBD1. Trimming cost V 4 bases and J 6 bases; bases outside gene matches: 8. Germline V gene sequence: CDR1 LGHDT, CDR2 YNNKEL (reference sequence). The CDR3 loop spans 14 amino acids. The CDR3 loop is CASSPGPDRVEQYV. The CDR3, as DNA: TGTGCCAGCAGCCCAGGCCCGGACAGGGTCGAGCAGTACGTC.

In its sample, this clone was seen once. The V call is TRBV7-9, the J call TRBJ1-2; maybe TRBD1 (5 bases). Trimming removed 2 bases from V and 4 bases from J, with 11 bases in between. Germline V gene lookup returns CDR1 SEHNR and CDR2 FQNEAQ (reference sequence). The CDR3 extends over 14 amino acids. CDR3 residues: CASSLTGGTYGYTF. In DNA form, the CDR3 reads TGTGCCAGCAGCTTAACGGGGGGAACCTATGGCTACACCTTC. The complete variable domain, with remaining parts taken from reference TRBV7-9 and TRBJ1-2, reads DTGVSQNPRHKITKRGQNVTFRCDPISEHNRLYWYRQTLGQGPEFLTYFQNEAQLEKSRLLSDRFSAERPKGSFSTLEIQRTEQGDSAMYLCASSLTGGTYGYTFGSGTRLTVV.

This chain connects TRBV5-6 to TRBJ1-4, with D perhaps TRBD1 (5 bases). Trimming took 1 base from V and 1 from J, leaving 11 bases between them. Germline-derived CDR1 and CDR2 are SGHDT and YYEEEE. The CDR3 sequence is 16 residues long. CDR3 nucleotide sequence: TGTGCCAGCAGCTTGAGGGGCGTAGGAACTAATGAAAAACTGTTTTTT. It specifies CASSLRGVGTNEKLFF.

In DNA, the CDR3 is TGCAGCGTTACTAGCGGGTATCAAGAGACCCAGTACTTC. Its protein product is CSVTSGYQETQYF. The chain is built from TRBV29-1 and TRBJ2-5, with 9 bases lining up with TRBD2. The CDR3 spans 13 residues. The V segment lost 5 bases and the J segment 2 bases; nucleotides outside the gene matches: 3. Germline loops: CDR1 SQVTM, CDR2 ANQGSEA. Complete variable domain (other parts from reference TRBV29-1 and TRBJ2-5): SAVISQKPSRDICQRGTSLTIQCQVDSQVTMMFWYRQQPGQSLTLIATANQGSEATYESGFVIDKFPISRPNLTFSTLTVSNMSPEDSSIYLCSVTSGYQETQYFGPGTRLLVL.

Comment on this clone: Distinct nucleotide sequences in the sample also encode this CDR3. The gene calls are TRBV9 and TRBJ1-2, with 7 positions matching TRBD1. Germline lookup yields CDR1 SGDLS and CDR2 YYNGEE. The J segment lost 8 bases and the V segment lost 4 bases, leaving 2 bases of the junction unmatched. The CDR3 totals 11 residues. CDR3 sequence (DNA): TGTGCCAGCAGCTCAGGGGGGGGCTACACCTTC. Protein sequence: CASSSGGGYTF.

The V gene is TRBV5-1, the J gene TRBJ2-1, with 10 bases lining up with TRBD2. The CDR3 has 20 residues. The V segment lost 0 bases and the J segment 0 bases; nucleotides outside the gene matches: 12. Germline V gene data show CDR1 as SGHRS and CDR2 as YFSETQ. The CDR3 loop reads CASSLDQRGGWKSSYNEQFF. The CDR3 region has the DNA TGCGCCAGCAGCTTGGATCAGCGGGGGGGCTGGAAAAGCTCCTACAATGAGCAGTTCTTC.

The chain is built from TRBV3-1 (or the pseudogene TRBV3-2) and TRBJ2-7; 8 bases are shared with TRBD1. After removal of 1 base from V and 3 bases from J, the junction contained 2 bases not matched to a gene. The CDR3 is 14 residues long. Germline loops: CDR1 LGHDT, CDR2 YNNKEL (reference sequence). The CDR3 region is CASSQGTGIYEQYF. CDR3 bases: TGTGCCAGCAGCCAAGGGACAGGGATCTACGAGCAGTACTTC.

The chain employs TRBV24-1 and TRBJ2-1; TRBD2 agrees at 9 bases. Germline-derived CDR1 and CDR2 are KGHDR and SFDVKD. With 0 bases clipped from V and 7 bases from J, the junction kept 6 bases outside the gene matches. The CDR3 has 16 amino acids. The CDR3 DNA sequence: TGTGCCACCAGTGATTTGGGTAGCGGGAGCAAAAATGAGCAGTTCTTC. Protein: CATSDLGSGSKNEQFF.

J is TRBJ1-1 and V is TRBV6-6; D possibly corresponds to TRBD1 (5 bases). In germline, CDR1 is MNHNY, CDR2 SVGAGI (reference sequence). There are 13 residues in the CDR3. Trimming shortened V by 4 bases and J by 6 bases, and 12 bases separated the two germline ends. The CDR3 DNA sequence: TGTGCCAGCAGTTTTATGACAGTCGCTGAAGCTTTCTTT. It is translated as CASSFMTVAEAFF.

This clone appeared a single time. The chain uses TRBV18 and TRBJ2-7, with D unclear. CDR1 and CDR2 (germline): KGHSH, LQKENI. CDR3 length equals 11 residues. Trimming removed 6 bases at V and 0 bases at J, with 3 bases between. The CDR3 is CASSHSYEQYV. The CDR3 DNA follows: TGTGCCAGCTCCCACTCCTACGAGCAGTACGTC.

The chain joins TRBV29-1 to TRBJ2-1; the match to TRBD1 covers 10 bases. The germline gives CDR1 SQVTM, CDR2 ANQGSEA. Losses at the gene ends were 7 bases for V and 7 bases for J; bases not matched to a gene: 4. The CDR3 contains 12 residues. The CDR3 reads CSALGQGNEQFF. DNA for the CDR3: TGCAGCGCGTTGGGACAGGGGAATGAGCAGTTCTTC.

The chain joins TRBV5-1 to TRBJ2-5; 8 bases fit TRBD2. Germline lookup yields CDR1 SGHRS and CDR2 YFSETQ. The ends lost 4 bases at V and 1 base at J; junction bases unmatched: 3. There are 14 residues in the CDR3. For the CDR3, the DNA is TGCGCCAGCAGCAGTACTAGCGGCCAAGAGACCCAGTACTTC. Translating gives CASSSTSGQETQYF.

This clone was detected only once. V gene TRBV19 combines with J gene TRBJ2-7; the match to TRBD2 covers 11 bases. Germline CDR1 reads LNHDA; CDR2 reads SQIVND (reference sequence). Trimming removed 3 bases from V and 1 base from J; junction bases left unmatched: 8. CDR3 length: 17 residues. CDR3 region: CASSMLASGGSSYEQYF. DNA for the CDR3: TGTGCCAGTAGTATGCTCGCTAGCGGGGGGAGTTCCTACGAGCAGTACTTC. The variable domain in full, with the rest retrieved from reference TRBV19 and TRBJ2-7, is DGGITQSPKYLFRKEGQNVTLSCEQNLNHDAMYWYRQDPGQGLRLIYYSQIVNDFQKGDIAEGYSVSREKKESFPLTVTSAQKNPTAFYLCASSMLASGGSSYEQYFGPGTRLTVT.

The chain is built from TRBV7-9 and TRBJ1-2; TRBD1 agrees at 7 bases. CDR1 and CDR2 (germline): SEHNR, FQNEAQ (reference sequence). Unmatched junction bases numbered 7, after V lost 5 bases and J lost 7 bases. The CDR3 is 13 amino acids. CDR3 region: CASSRSDRVGYTF. The CDR3 coding sequence is TGTGCCAGCAGCCGCAGTGACAGGGTTGGCTACACCTTC.

V is TRBV6-1 and J is TRBJ1-1; 7 bases are a match to TRBD1. V shed 3 bases and J 1 base; nucleotides not matched to a gene: 2. The CDR3 length is 14 residues. The germline gives CDR1 MNHNS, CDR2 SASEGT. CDR3 in amino acids: CASSETGWNTEAFF. The CDR3 DNA follows: TGTGCCAGCAGTGAGACAGGGTGGAACACTGAAGCTTTCTTT.

The CDR3 DNA is TGTGCCAGCAGCCCGGGACTAGCGGTCACCGGGGAGCTGTTTTTT. Translation: CASSPGLAVTGELFF. V usage is TRBV7-2 and J usage is TRBJ2-2; 11 nucleotides line up with TRBD2. V lost 5 bases, J lost 4 bases, and 3 bases stayed unmatched. The CDR3 consists of 15 residues. Germline CDR1 is SGHTA and CDR2 is FQGNSA. The whole variable domain, remainder taken from reference TRBV7-2 and TRBJ2-2, is GAGVSQSPSNKVTEKGKDVELRCDPISGHTALYWYRQSLGQGLEFLIYFQGNSAPDKSGLPSDRFSAERTGGSVSTLTIQRTQQEDSAVYLCASSPGLAVTGELFFGEGSRLTVL.

The CDR3 DNA follows: TGTGCCATCACCTCAGGGGCCGGGGAGACCCAGTACTTC. Protein product: CAITSGAGETQYF. The J gene is TRBJ2-5, the V gene TRBV10-3; possibly TRBD1 for D (6 bases). CDR3 size: 13 residues. Germline V CDR1 and CDR2: ENHRY, SYGVKD. V was cut by 7 bases and J by 5 bases, with 14 bases left in between.